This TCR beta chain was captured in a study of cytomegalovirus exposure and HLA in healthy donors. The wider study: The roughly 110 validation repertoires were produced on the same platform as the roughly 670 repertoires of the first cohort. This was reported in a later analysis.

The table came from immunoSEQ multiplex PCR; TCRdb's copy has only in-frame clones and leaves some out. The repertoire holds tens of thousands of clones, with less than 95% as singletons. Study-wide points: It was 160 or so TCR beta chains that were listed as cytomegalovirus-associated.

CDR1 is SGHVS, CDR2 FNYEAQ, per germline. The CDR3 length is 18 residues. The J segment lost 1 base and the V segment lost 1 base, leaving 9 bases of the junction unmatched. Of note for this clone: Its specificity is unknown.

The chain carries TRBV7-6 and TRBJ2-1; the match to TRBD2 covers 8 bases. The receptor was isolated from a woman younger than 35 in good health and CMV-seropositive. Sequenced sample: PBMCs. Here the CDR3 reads CASSLGVAASGSYNEQFF. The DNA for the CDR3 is TGTGCCAGCAGCTTAGGGGTGGCGGCTAGCGGGTCCTACAATGAGCAGTTCTTC.